This entry lists 26 T cell receptor beta chains sequenced from one sample in a study of T cells in Graves' hyperthyroidism and ophthalmopathy. What was amplified from RNA transcripts were TCR beta CDR3 regions. HTBI primers drove first-round RT-PCR of the TCR CDR3. MiXCR was run by TCRdb on the multiplex PCR reads, yielding one entry per CDR3 protein. The table has around 700,000 distinct CDR3 sequences, under 45% seen once; the top ten hold 31%. The sequenced sample consisted of blood. Receptors originate from a woman aged 40 to 50 with Graves' hyperthyroidism.

This clonotype was seen ten or more times. DNA of the CDR3: TGTGCCAGCACCCCAGGGCGGTATGGCTACACCTTC. Translated: CASTPGRYGYTF. The chain uses TRBV6-5 and TRBJ1-2; weak D call: TRBD1 (5 bases). The ends were cut back, 7 bases at V and 5 bases at J, with 11 bases in the middle. CDR3 length: 12 residues. Germline loops: CDR1 MNHEY, CDR2 SVGAGI.

This clonotype was found many times. The chain carries TRBV7-2 and TRBJ2-5; D tentatively fits TRBD1 or TRBD2 (6 bases each). The germline CDR1 and CDR2 sequences are SGHTA and FQGNSA. This CDR3 is built from 16 residues. Between the trimmed V and J ends, which lost 1 base and 5 bases, there was a span of 17 bases. The CDR3: CASSLGGRRGRETQYF. As DNA, the CDR3 is TGTGCCAGCAGCTTAGGGGGACGTCGGGGGCGGGAGACCCAGTACTTC.

For this clonotype: This may arise from a read error, as a much more abundant clone is one base away. The chain joins TRBV2 to TRBJ2-2, with a possible D match to TRBD1 (6 bases). Trimming left V 8 bases short and J 4 bases short, with 17 bases between. CDR1 and CDR2 (germline): SNHLY, FYNNEI. CDR3 length: 15 residues. As DNA, the CDR3 is TGTGCCAGCTCTAAGGGGGAGTTAGTCACCGGGGAGCTGTTTTTT. Its protein product is CASSKGELVTGELFF.

This clonotype was observed at least ten times. At one boundary the junction diverges from the germline segment, which might be a read error. The J gene is TRBJ1-1, the V gene TRBV7-2; no reliable D call. There are 15 residues in the CDR3. Germline assignment: CDR1 SGHTA and CDR2 FQGNSA. The CDR3 spells CASSFWARVKTEAFF. In nucleotides, the CDR3 is TGTGCCAGCAGCTTCTGGGCGAGGGTGAAGACTGAAGCTTTCTTT. The entire variable domain, with the rest obtained from reference TRBV7-2 and TRBJ1-1, is as follows: GAGVSQSPSNKVTEKGKDVELRCDPISGHTALYWYRQSLGQGLEFLIYFQGNSAPDKSGLPSDRFSAERTGGSVSTLTIQRTQQEDSAVYLCASSFWARVKTEAFFGQGTRLTVV.

To note about this clonotype: Possible read error: a much larger clone is one base away. The V gene is TRBV7-6, the J gene TRBJ1-4, with 8 positions matching TRBD1. CDR1 and CDR2 from the germline V gene are SGHVS and FNYEAQ. The CDR3 runs to 16 residues. The CDR3 loop reads CASSLALGTGPEELFF. The CDR3 DNA sequence: TGTGCCAGCAGCTTAGCGCTGGGGACAGGCCCTGAAGAACTGTTTTTT.

V is TRBV7-9 and J is TRBJ2-7; D unresolved. CDR1 is SEHNR, CDR2 FQNEAQ, per germline (reference sequence). V was clipped by 3 bases and J by 7 bases, with 10 bases between them. The CDR3 loop spans 12 amino acids. In nucleotides, the CDR3 is TGTGCCAGCAGCTTTCACACCGGGGAGCAGTACTTC. Translation gives CASSFHTGEQYF.

The chain uses TRBV14 and TRBJ2-2; TRBD1 matches 8 bases. Losses at the gene ends were 5 bases for V and 0 bases for J; bases not matched to a gene: 5. From germline, CDR1 is SGHDN and CDR2 FVKESK. The CDR3 length is 16 residues. The CDR3 loop is CASSTFRGPNTGELFF. In DNA form, the CDR3 reads TGTGCCAGCAGCACTTTCAGGGGGCCGAACACCGGGGAGCTGTTTTTT.

This clonotype was detected ten times or more. This chain connects TRBV25-1 to TRBJ1-1; the D is unclear. CDR3 size: 13 residues. Germline CDR1 is MGHDK and CDR2 is SYGVNS. Trimming stripped 6 bases from V and 4 bases from J, with 12 bases between. As DNA, the CDR3 is TGTGCCAGCAGCCGGGAACTACTCACTGAAGCTTTCTTT. It yields the protein CASSRELLTEAFF.

For the CDR3, the DNA is TGTGCCAGCAGCGTAGGAGGGGGGGCTACTGGGGCCAACGTCCTGACTTTC. It codes for CASSVGGGATGANVLTF. This chain joins TRBV9 and TRBJ2-6, with a tentative D call TRBD2 (7 bases). Trimming left V 0 bases short and J 2 bases short, with 12 bases between. Germline-derived CDR1 and CDR2 are SGDLS and YYNGEE. This CDR3 comprises 17 residues.

The chain carries TRBV19 and TRBJ1-4; possibly TRBD1 for D (5 bases). The CDR3 length is 15 residues. Looked up from germline, CDR1 is LNHDA and CDR2 is SQIVND (reference sequence). Trimming removed 5 bases at V and 0 bases at J, with 10 bases between. As DNA, the CDR3 is TGTGCCAGTAGTTGGGGCGCAACAACTAATGAAAAACTGTTTTTT. Translating it yields CASSWGATTNEKLFF.

As concerns this clonotype: No conserved phenylalanine or tryptophan is present at the end of the CDR3, so a read error is the likely explanation. The chain uses TRBV10-3 and TRBJ1-1; no firm D call. CDR3 length: 15 amino acids. The germline CDR1 and CDR2 sequences are ENHRY and SYGVKD. Written as DNA, the CDR3 is TGTGCCAGCAGTGAATGGGGTGCAGGCGAAACTGAAGCTTTCCTT. As protein: CASSEWGAGETEAFL.

Concerning this clonotype itself: A clone one base away is much larger, so this may be a read error. The chain uses TRBV2 and TRBJ1-2; a weak D match, TRBD1 (6 bases). The CDR3 consists of 16 residues. Germline assignment: CDR1 SNHLY and CDR2 FYNNEI. The CDR3 DNA follows: TGTGCCAGCAGGGCCGGACAGTGGGGCGCTAACCATGGCTACACCTTC. Translating it yields CASRAGQWGANHGYTF. Complete variable domain (other parts from reference TRBV2 and TRBJ1-2): EPEVTQTPSHQVTQMGQEVILRCVPISNHLYFYWYRQILGQKVEFLVSFYNNEISEKSEIFDDQFSVERPDGSNFTLKIRSTKLEDSAMYFCASRAGQWGANHGYTFGSGTRLTVV.

This clonotype was seen a few times. The chain recombines TRBV19 with TRBJ1-5; D gene uncertain. The CDR3 length is 15 residues. Trimming stripped 2 bases from V and 2 bases from J, with 10 bases between. Germline CDR1 LNHDA, CDR2 SQIVND (reference sequence). CDR3 in amino acids: CASSILQEGNQPQHF. CDR3 bases: TGTGCCAGTAGTATACTGCAGGAGGGCAATCAGCCCCAGCATTTT.

The V gene is TRBV4-3, the J gene TRBJ1-6; no definite D call. Looked up from germline, CDR1 is LGHNA and CDR2 is YSLEER. Trimming left V 0 bases short and J 7 bases short, with 7 bases between. The CDR3 runs to 14 residues. CDR3 DNA sequence: TGCGCCAGCAGCCAAGATGAGAAGAATTCACCCCTCCACTTT. It encodes CASSQDEKNSPLHF.

This clonotype has a handful of counts. The V and J genes are TRBV7-2 and TRBJ2-7; no clear D gene. Germline V CDR1 and CDR2: SGHTA, FQGNSA. V lost 4 bases, J lost 1 base, and 17 bases lay in between. The CDR3 sequence is 16 residues long. CDR3 loop: CASSSEGRQISYEQYF. The CDR3 nucleotides read TGTGCCAGCAGCTCAGAAGGTCGGCAGATTTCCTACGAGCAGTACTTC.

This clonotype was seen only a few times. The chain combines TRBV20-1 with TRBJ1-4; D gene ambiguous. From germline, CDR1 is DFQATT and CDR2 SNEGSKA (reference sequence). With 0 bases removed from V and 0 bases from J, the gap between germline ends came to 5 bases. The length of the CDR3 is 14 residues. The CDR3 sequence is CSARDLSTNEKLFF. For the CDR3, the DNA is TGCAGTGCTAGAGACCTATCAACTAATGAAAAACTGTTTTTT.

There are many counts of this clonotype. The J gene is TRBJ2-7, the V gene TRBV7-8; no reliable D call. V lost 6 bases to trimming and J lost 6 bases, with 15 bases between them. Germline values: CDR1 SGHVS, CDR2 FQNEAQ. The CDR3 covers 13 residues. In DNA form, the CDR3 reads TGTGCCAGCAGGGGCTTGTGGGCTCGCGAGCAGTACTTC. This sequence encodes CASRGLWAREQYF. Drawing the rest from reference TRBV7-8 and TRBJ2-7, the complete variable domain is GAGVSQSPRYKVAKRGQDVALRCDPISGHVSLFWYQQALGQGPEFLTYFQNEAQLDKSGLPSDRFFAERPEGSVSTLKIQRTQQEDSAVYLCASRGLWAREQYFGPGTRLTVT.

The J gene is TRBJ2-7, the V gene TRBV28, with D perhaps matching TRBD2 (7 bases). The CDR3 is made up of 14 amino acids. The germline V gene encodes CDR1 MDHEN and CDR2 SYDVKM. The V end was cut by 7 bases, the J end by 2 bases, with 15 bases between. In DNA form, the CDR3 reads TGTGCCAGCAAATGGGGGGGGGACACCTACGAGCAGTACTTC. Translated, it gives CASKWGGDTYEQYF.

The rearrangement links TRBV4-1 to TRBJ2-5; D is uncertain. The V end lost 4 bases, the J end lost 5 bases, and 11 bases lay between the germline ends. This CDR3 has 13 residues. In germline, CDR1 is MGHRA, CDR2 YSYEKL. Here the CDR3 DNA reads TGCGCCAGCAGCCCTTCTCCGCCGGAGACCCAGTACTTC. Translated, it gives CASSPSPPETQYF.

A note on this clonotype: Relative to the germline gene, one junction end is altered; a read error may explain this. The chain joins TRBV6-5 to TRBJ1-2, with D unresolved. This CDR3 contains 13 residues. The V gene's germline CDR1 is MNHEY and CDR2 SVGAGI. CDR3 DNA: TGTGCCGGCAGTTACAGCGGGAACTATGGCTACACCTTC. Translation: CAGSYSGNYGYTF.

V gene TRBV25-1 combines with J gene TRBJ1-2; 7 bases match TRBD1. The CDR3 length is 14 residues. Germline V gene lookup returns CDR1 MGHDK and CDR2 SYGVNS. The V and J ends lost 6 bases and 3 bases, in that order; junction bases with no gene match: 7. The CDR3 region has the DNA TGTGCCAGCAGCGCGACAGGGAGTCACTATGGCTACACCTTC. It is translated as CASSATGSHYGYTF.

The genes are TRBV6-5 and TRBJ1-1; D remains ambiguous. Germline V gene sequence: CDR1 MNHEY, CDR2 SVGAGI. Trimming took 2 bases from V and 11 from J, leaving 12 bases between them. The CDR3 runs 12 residues. CDR3 DNA: TGTGCCAGCAGTTACCACTTCTCAGAGGCTTTCTTT. This encodes CASSYHFSEAFF.

At least ten counts were recorded for this clonotype. V and J are TRBV29-1 and TRBJ1-1, with a tentative D call TRBD1 (5 bases). From germline, CDR1 is SQVTM and CDR2 ANQGSEA. This CDR3 contains 11 residues. V shed 3 bases and J shed 11 bases, with 13 bases lying between them. The CDR3 nucleotides are TGCAGCGTTGAGGCGAGGGACTTGGCTTTCTTT. Residues: CSVEARDLAFF.

The rearrangement links TRBV20-1 to TRBJ1-4; D not certain. Germline assignment: CDR1 DFQATT and CDR2 SNEGSKA (reference sequence). With 2 bases removed from V and 5 bases from J, the gap between germline ends came to 9 bases. The CDR3 runs 13 residues. The CDR3 nucleotides read TGCAGTGCTAGAAACGAGGAAAATGAAAAACTGTTTTTT. This gives the protein CSARNEENEKLFF.

This clonotype has just a few counts. The chain links TRBV10-3 to TRBJ1-5; TRBD1 matches 8 bases. The CDR3 loop spans 16 amino acids. The V gene end was trimmed by 2 bases and the J gene end by 5 bases; junction bases not matched to a gene: 8. Looked up from germline, CDR1 is ENHRY and CDR2 is SYGVKD. This chain's CDR3 is CAISEKVDRDDQPQHF. Here the CDR3 DNA reads TGTGCCATCAGTGAGAAAGTGGACAGGGACGATCAGCCCCAGCATTTT.

The sample holds a few counts of this clonotype. The chain employs TRBV29-1 and TRBJ2-5; D gene uncertain. This CDR3 comprises 12 residues. Germline CDR1 reads SQVTM; CDR2 reads ANQGSEA. V lost 0 bases and J 5 bases, leaving 7 bases between the germline ends. CDR3 DNA: TGCAGCGTTGAAGAGACGGAGGAGACCCAGTACTTC. This gives the protein CSVEETEETQYF.